This T cell receptor (beta chain) stems from a study of patients and donors after allogeneic stem cell transplantation. From the RT-PCR reads, TCRdb called clonotypes with MiXCR, one entry per CDR3 protein. The sample includes roughly 960,000 distinct CDR3 sequences, 15% to 20% of them seen just once. This clonotype has only a few counts. The sequenced sample consisted of blood, either unsorted or a sorted T cell fraction (not recorded which). The sequence came from a human donor who was either an allogeneic HSCT recipient or a stem cell or donor lymphocyte infusion donor (not recorded which). It is not recorded whose cells these are; they may come from a transplant donor.

The CDR3 sequence is CSVVRQGYGYTF. DNA for the CDR3: TGCAGCGTTGTTCGGCAGGGCTATGGCTACACCTTC. The chain couples TRBV29-1 to TRBJ1-2, with TRBD1 as a possible D gene (5 bases). V shed 4 bases and J shed 4 bases, with 10 bases lying between them. The germline V gene encodes CDR1 SQVTM and CDR2 ANQGSEA. The CDR3 covers 12 residues.